This T cell receptor beta chain derives from a study of blood T cells in healthy people across ages. Trimming cost V 7 bases and J 6 bases, with 14 bases left between them. This CDR3 comprises 13 residues. The V gene's germline CDR1 is MNHEY and CDR2 SVGEGT. Primers used in a second PCR of roughly 7 to 11 cycles were a sample-barcoded 5' primer and a J-beta primer mix. Each cDNA molecule was tagged by a template-switch adaptor that had 12 random nucleotides. Via MiXCR, TCRdb re-called the 5' RACE reads, giving one row per CDR3 protein. The sample includes over 1.5 million distinct CDR3 sequences, 49% of them seen just once.

Material: blood. The chain has TRBV6-2 or TRBV6-3 and TRBJ2-3; TRBD2 is a possible D gene (5 bases). This TCR was recovered from a woman between 35 and 50 years old in good health. Here the CDR3 reads CASTGLEGDTQYF. The CDR3, as DNA: TGTGCCAGCACCGGGTTAGAGGGTGATACGCAGTATTTT.